A single TCR beta chain is shown here with its context. Its target antigen remains unknown. There are no base qualities to consult, and no much larger clone falls within one base. The CDR3 regions of human TCRbeta chains were analyzed by immunosequencing. On the authors' methods: Repertoire TCRs were checked for matches against a reference library of SARS-CoV-2-specific TCRs that had been generated using the MIRA antigen-specificity platform. Breadth was defined as the fraction of unique TCRs that were SARS-CoV-2-associated, and depth was defined as the fraction of total T cells that were SARS-CoV-2-associated. Using the MIRA data, every spike-specific TCR was mapped to the spike region that the TCR reacted to and assigned to either a CD4 or a CD8 class. Log10-transformed breadth and depth values were compared by one-way ANOVA with Sidak's multiple comparisons tests. Held by TCRdb, this immuneACCESS table contains in-frame sequences only and omits some clones. Under half of the omission traces to an unresolved V gene where checked; the cause of the rest is unknown. The D gene and trimming were derived from the DNA, and the V and J assignments and clone size from that table. For this sample there are some 100,000 clones; approximately 88% appear just once. Of the sample, about 13% falls within the top ten clones.

The sample is drawn from a study of T cell responses to AZD1222 COVID-19 vaccine (dated by TCRdb to about 2021). Some background on the complete study: A total of roughly 240 trial participants underwent TCR sequencing, of whom 207 received two doses of AZD1222 and about 25 received two doses of the MenACWY control vaccine. Enrollment into the trials was organized by age into subgroups of 18-55, 56-69 and 70-plus years, and those subgroups contained roughly 150, 30 and 60 TCR-sequenced participants, respectively. What the work shows at the level of the full study, not this receptor alone: The whole spike protein was spanned by vaccine-associated CD4 TCRs, and dominant responses were seen in regions 160-218 and 743-854. In the small 56-69-year group, the increase in depth fell short of significance, most likely because of low power. Epitopes outside the regions mutated in the B.1.351 and B.1.1.7 variants were reportedly recognized by nearly half of the unique spike-specific TCRs. Because no day 14 peak-response samples were available, repertoires were characterized only after the peak T cell response. After two AZD1222 doses, both the breadth and the depth of spike-specific TCRs were significantly higher than at day 0 and than in MenACWY recipients. Only 5 to 7 AZD1222 recipients were SARS-CoV-2 seropositive at baseline, limiting conclusions about previously exposed vaccinees. Participants were mostly white British, with more females than males. The authors suggested clonal diversity may have been underestimated.

The time point label here, explained by the study, means: baseline before first vaccination. The sample's treatment or condition, from its label and the paper: meningococcal conjugate vaccine given as trial control. Vaccinee samples were obtained from the UK trials COV001 and COV002, which included a single-blind randomized controlled phase 2/3 trial of AZD1222 (ChAdOx1 nCoV-19) in healthy adults. Trial participant PBMC samples were collected at day 0 and day 28 after the second dose for TCRbeta chain sequencing. Clipping removes 3 bases from V and 5 bases from J, with 4 as the unmatched junction base count. The CDR1 and CDR2 encoded by the germline V gene are MGHRA and YSYEKL. Counted from cysteine to phenylalanine, this CDR3 has 15 amino acids. Left in the record is the CDR3 DNA by itself, 45 bases read in frame from the first base.

The input for sequencing was peripheral blood, taken on day 0 of MenACWY control vaccination. This clonotype was obtained from an adult in good health. Recombination linked TRBV4-1 to TRBJ1-4; 9 junctional bases match TRBD1. The DNA reads as follows: TGCGCCAGCAGCCAGGTCGGACAGGGGAATGAAAAACTGTTTTTT. It translates to CASSQVGQGNEKLFF.